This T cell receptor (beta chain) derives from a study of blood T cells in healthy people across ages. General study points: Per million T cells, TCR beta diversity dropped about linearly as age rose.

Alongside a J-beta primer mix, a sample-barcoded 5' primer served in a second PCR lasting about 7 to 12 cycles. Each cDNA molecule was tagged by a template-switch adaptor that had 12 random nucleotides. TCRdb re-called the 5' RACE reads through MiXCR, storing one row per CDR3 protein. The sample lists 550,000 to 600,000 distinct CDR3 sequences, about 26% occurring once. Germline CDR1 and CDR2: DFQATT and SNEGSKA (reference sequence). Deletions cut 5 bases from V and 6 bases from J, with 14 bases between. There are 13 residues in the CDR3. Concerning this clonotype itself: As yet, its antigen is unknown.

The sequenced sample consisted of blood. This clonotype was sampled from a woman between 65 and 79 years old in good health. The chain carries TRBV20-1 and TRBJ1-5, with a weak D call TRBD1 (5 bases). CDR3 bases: TGCAGTGCTTCCCTAAGACAGACTCAGCCCCAGCATTTT. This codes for CSASLRQTQPQHF.